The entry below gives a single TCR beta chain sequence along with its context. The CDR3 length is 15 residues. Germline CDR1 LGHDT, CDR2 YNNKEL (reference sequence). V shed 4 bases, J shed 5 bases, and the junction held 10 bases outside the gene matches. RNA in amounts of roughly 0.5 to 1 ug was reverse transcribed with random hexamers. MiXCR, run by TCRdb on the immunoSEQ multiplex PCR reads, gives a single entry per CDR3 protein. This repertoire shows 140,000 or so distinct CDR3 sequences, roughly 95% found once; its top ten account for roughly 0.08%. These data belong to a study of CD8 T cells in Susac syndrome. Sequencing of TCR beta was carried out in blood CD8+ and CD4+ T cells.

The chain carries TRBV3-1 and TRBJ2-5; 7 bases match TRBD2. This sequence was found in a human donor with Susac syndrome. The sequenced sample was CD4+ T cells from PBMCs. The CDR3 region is CASSLPSGSSETQYF. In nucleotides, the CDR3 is TGTGCCAGCAGCCTGCCTAGCGGTTCAAGTGAGACCCAGTACTTC.